Sequencing of this TCR beta chain was carried out in a study of cytomegalovirus exposure and HLA in healthy donors. The germline V and J ends were trimmed by 3 bases and 4 bases, with 6 bases remaining between them. Germline assignment: CDR1 LNHDA and CDR2 SQIVND (reference sequence). This CDR3 has 12 amino acids. Whole-study findings and limits: Among donors in an Asian-associated ancestry cluster, a later analysis reportedly found fewer N-insertions than the roughly 680-donor mean.

The PCR made use of 60 Vbeta and 13 Jbeta primers. Method: immunoSEQ multiplex PCR; TCRdb's copy keeps in-frame clones and lacks some. This sample has around 85,000 clones, with roughly 80% found just once. All the people who gave samples were healthy bone marrow donors. Notes on this clone: The antigen remains unidentified.

This receptor was taken from a male donor in good health and CMV-seronegative. The sample consisted of PBMCs. The V gene is TRBV19, the J gene TRBJ1-2; no definite D call. In DNA, the CDR3 is TGTGCCAGTAGTATTCAGGCCTATGGCTACACCTTC. This translates into CASSIQAYGYTF.